This TCR beta chain was identified in a study of cytotoxic CD8 clonotypes in ibrutinib-treated CLL. J lost 4 bases, V lost 7 bases, and 2 bases had no gene match. In germline, CDR1 is MGHDK, CDR2 SYGVNS. The CDR3 runs to 13 residues. The method was immunoSEQ multiplex PCR; TCRdb's version includes in-frame clones alone and lacks a portion of them. The sample carries hundreds of thousands of clones, about three quarters recorded once. Sample: PBMCs, taken after 24 months of ibrutinib treatment. The chain employs TRBV25-1 and TRBJ1-5, with 9 bases matching TRBD1. The receptor was isolated from a human donor with chronic lymphocytic leukemia. The CDR3 region is CASTGTGNQPQHF. As DNA, the CDR3 is TGTGCCAGCACCGGGACAGGGAATCAGCCCCAGCATTTT.